A single sample is the source of the 18 T cell receptor beta chains below, sequenced in a study of blood T cells in healthy people across ages. Combining a sample-barcoded 5' primer with a J-beta primer mix, a second PCR ran for 7 to 11 cycles. Each CDR3 protein is one row after TCRdb ran MiXCR on the 5' RACE reads. The profile shows around 990,000 distinct CDR3 sequences, around 27% of them singletons. These data were also reused for a study on T cells of mothers and their children.

Sequenced: blood. These receptors were taken from a girl aged 2 to 9 in good health.

With regard to this clonotype: At one of its ends the junction is not consistent with the germline gene, which may arise from a read error. The rearrangement links TRBV6-2 or TRBV6-3 to TRBJ2-3; D remains unclear. This CDR3 comprises 13 residues. Germline V lookup: CDR1 MNHEY, CDR2 SVGEGT. CDR3 sequence reads: CASSYPGEDTQSF. The CDR3 nucleotides are TGTGCCAGCAGTTATCCTGGAGAAGATACGCAGTCTTTT.

This clonotype was counted between two and nine times. The chain couples TRBV6-2 or TRBV6-3 to TRBJ1-1; D unresolved. The CDR3 has 11 residues. The germline V gene has CDR1 MNHEY and CDR2 SVGEGT. Between the trimmed V and J ends, which lost 0 bases and 11 bases, there was a span of 7 bases. CDR3 protein: CASSYSREAFF. CDR3 coding DNA: TGTGCCAGCAGTTACTCGAGGGAGGCTTTCTTT.

The genes are TRBV20-1 and TRBJ1-2; 7 nucleotides align to TRBD1. This CDR3 has 15 residues. The V segment lost 6 bases and the J segment 2 bases; nucleotides outside the gene matches: 12. CDR1 is DFQATT and CDR2 is SNEGSKA in the germline V gene (reference sequence). CDR3 residues: CSATDNRGSNYGYTF. CDR3 sequence (DNA): TGCAGTGCCACCGACAACAGGGGAAGCAACTATGGCTACACCTTC.

This clonotype has more than one count but fewer than ten. The gene calls are TRBV4-3 and TRBJ2-1; 10 bases are shared with TRBD2. The germline V gene has CDR1 LGHNA and CDR2 YSLEER. V lost 2 bases and J lost 6; bases outside the gene matches: 4. This CDR3 is built from 15 residues. The CDR3 loop reads CASSQKRGGRNEQFF. CDR3 nucleotide sequence: TGCGCCAGCAGCCAAAAGCGGGGGGGCCGCAATGAGCAGTTCTTC.

This clonotype has more than one count but fewer than ten. This chain uses TRBV6-5 with TRBJ2-2; D perhaps matches TRBD2 (5 bases). The V gene's germline CDR1 is MNHEY and CDR2 SVGAGI. V gave up 0 bases and J gave up 0 bases, with 8 bases separating them. The CDR3 runs to 16 residues. DNA for the CDR3: TGTGCCAGCAGTTACTCGGACTTCGCGAACACCGGGGAGCTGTTTTTT. This codes for CASSYSDFANTGELFF.

The J gene is TRBJ2-1, the V gene TRBV6-2 or TRBV6-3; 14 bases match TRBD2. The CDR3 sequence is 15 residues long. Germline-derived CDR1 and CDR2 are MNHEY and SVGEGT. J lost 10 bases, V lost 0 bases, and 2 bases had no gene match. The CDR3 region has the DNA TGTGCCAGCAGTTACTCGAGGACTAGCGGGGGGGAGCAGTTCTTC. This sequence encodes CASSYSRTSGGEQFF.

The chain links TRBV7-2 to TRBJ1-2; D remains unclear. Germline loops: CDR1 SGHTA, CDR2 FQGNSA. CDR3 size: 14 residues. Trimming took off 5 bases at V and 13 bases at J, with 23 bases between the two ends. Here the CDR3 reads CASSVPWSGFGCTF. CDR3 bases: TGTGCCAGCAGCGTACCTTGGTCCGGTTTCGGGTGCACCTTC.

The sample holds a few counts of this clonotype. V usage is TRBV18 and J usage is TRBJ2-5; 9 nucleotides line up with TRBD1. The J call is doubtful: the DNA matches TRBJ2-1 better. The CDR3 has 15 residues. Germline V gene lookup returns CDR1 KGHSH and CDR2 LQKENI. CDR3 sequence: CASSPIRDRDNEQFF. Written as DNA, the CDR3 is TGTGCCAGCTCACCGATCCGGGACAGGGACAATGAGCAGTTCTTC.

The chain carries TRBV9 and TRBJ2-3; the D is unclear. The CDR3 is 17 residues long. The V gene lost 0 bases and the J gene lost 5 bases, with 19 bases spanning the gap. The germline gives CDR1 SGDLS, CDR2 YYNGEE. This CDR3 is CASSVDEETAFLDTQYF. As DNA, the CDR3 is TGTGCCAGCAGCGTAGACGAGGAGACCGCGTTTTTAGATACGCAGTATTTT. Together with reference TRBV9 and TRBJ2-3, the CDR3 gives the full variable domain: DSGVTQTPKHLITATGQRVTLRCSPRSGDLSVYWYQQSLDQGLQFLIQYYNGEERAKGNILERFSAQQFPDLHSELNLSSLELGDSALYFCASSVDEETAFLDTQYFGPGTRLTVL.

The gene calls are TRBV7-8 and TRBJ1-5, with D hard to call. The V end was cut by 0 bases, the J end by 6 bases, with 9 bases between. Germline V gene sequence: CDR1 SGHVS, CDR2 FQNEAQ. The CDR3 totals 14 residues. CDR3 loop: CASSLAPSTQPQHF. The DNA for the CDR3 is TGTGCCAGCAGCTTAGCACCCTCCACTCAGCCCCAGCATTTT.

The CDR3 spells CASSNSEQFF. CDR3 nucleotide sequence: TGTGCCAGCAGCAACAGTGAGCAGTTCTTC. J is TRBJ2-1 and V is TRBV11-2, with unresolved D. Per germline, CDR1 SGHAT and CDR2 FQNNGV. This CDR3 has 10 amino acids. V lost 5 bases and J lost 9, with 5 bases in between.

This clonotype was detected a few times. The rearrangement uses TRBV14 and TRBJ2-1, with D possibly being TRBD1 (6 bases). CDR3 length: 15 amino acids. Germline V CDR1 and CDR2: SGHDN, FVKESK. V was clipped by 1 base and J by 6 bases, with 13 bases between them. The chain's CDR3 is CASSQAQGYFNEQFF. The CDR3 nucleotides are TGTGCCAGCAGCCAAGCACAGGGTTATTTCAATGAGCAGTTCTTC.

V is TRBV5-1 and J is TRBJ2-3; possible D gene TRBD1, 6 bases. This CDR3 is 15 amino acids long. Germline V gene data show CDR1 as SGHRS and CDR2 as YFSETQ. V lost 1 base and J 0 bases, leaving 9 bases between the germline ends. The CDR3 protein is CASSLIQGSTDTQYF. Written as DNA, the CDR3 is TGCGCCAGCAGCTTGATACAGGGAAGCACAGATACGCAGTATTTT. The full variable domain, completed using reference TRBV5-1 and TRBJ2-3, is KAGVTQTPRYLIKTRGQQVTLSCSPISGHRSVSWYQQTPGQGLQFLFEYFSETQRNKGNFPGRFSGRQFSNSRSEMNVSTLELGDSALYLCASSLIQGSTDTQYFGPGTRLTVL.

Regarding this clonotype: The germline gene is not matched at one end of the junction; a read error may be the cause. The genes are TRBV27 and TRBJ1-5; no definite D call. CDR1 and CDR2 from the germline V gene are MNHEY and SMNVEV (reference sequence). CDR3 size: 14 residues. For the CDR3, the DNA is TGTGCCGGCAGTTTATTGAACGGCTATCAGCCCCAGCATTTT. As protein: CAGSLLNGYQPQHF.

V gene TRBV28 combines with J gene TRBJ2-2; D uncertain. The germline V and J ends were trimmed by 5 bases and 3 bases, with 7 bases remaining between them. From germline, CDR1 is MDHEN and CDR2 SYDVKM. The CDR3 totals 13 residues. The CDR3 sequence: CASSRPDTGELFF. In DNA form, the CDR3 reads TGTGCCAGCAGTCGTCCTGACACCGGGGAGCTGTTTTTT.

V usage is TRBV7-8 and J usage is TRBJ2-5; TRBD2 agrees at 14 bases. The last part of the DNA fits TRBJ2-1 better; the J call may be wrong. The CDR3 length is 16 residues. Per the germline V gene, CDR1 is SGHVS and CDR2 is FQNEAQ. The DNA of the CDR3 is TGTGCCAGCAGCAGACTAGCGGGGGGGCTTCTGGATGAGCAGTTCTTC. Its protein is CASSRLAGGLLDEQFF.

This sequence joins TRBV7-2 and TRBJ2-1; 7 bases agree with TRBD1. The junction had 12 bases not matched to a gene; V was cut back by 5 bases and J by 8 bases. This CDR3 contains 15 residues. CDR1 SGHTA and CDR2 FQGNSA come from the germline V gene. The CDR3 here is CASSPMTGLQYEQFF. The CDR3, as DNA: TGTGCCAGCAGCCCCATGACAGGGCTTCAGTATGAGCAGTTCTTC.

The V gene is TRBV20-1, the J gene TRBJ2-7; unclear D gene. This CDR3 is built from 14 residues. V shed 3 bases and J shed 0 bases, with 12 bases lying between them. The V gene's germline CDR1 is DFQATT and CDR2 SNEGSKA (reference sequence). The CDR3 DNA follows: TGCAGTGCTAGCCCCGGGTCTTACTCCTACGAGCAGTACTTC. It specifies CSASPGSYSYEQYF.